The rows below give T cell receptor beta chains drawn from one sample of a study of blood T cell repertoires in COVID-19. The data were produced by immunoSEQ multiplex PCR, yet TCRdb's version contains in-frame clones alone and is incomplete. The sample lists fewer than 80,000 clones, about 74% occurring once. Material for sequencing was peripheral blood. These receptors all stem from a woman at least 80 years old with acute or convalescent COVID-19. CDR3s include the opening cysteine and the closing phenylalanine or tryptophan. A D gene is named only where the DNA matches it firmly. Expanded clones get a size class; other rows say once, few or many, or leave the size out.

D gene: TRBD2; J gene: TRBJ2-1; clone size: NA; V gene: TRBV7-8; CDR3 protein: CASSPLLAGGYNEQFF; CDR3 DNA: TGTGCCAGCAGTCCTCTACTAGCGGGGGGCTACAATGAGCAGTTCTTC
D gene: TRBD1; J gene: TRBJ2-2; clone size: NA; V gene: TRBV5-1; CDR3 protein: CASSLAGGYTGELFF; CDR3 DNA: TGCGCCAGCAGCTTGGCAGGGGGCTACACCGGGGAGCTGTTTTTT
D gene: TRBD2; J gene: TRBJ2-1; clone size: NA; V gene: TRBV27; CDR3 protein: CASSLLGLAGAEQFF; CDR3 DNA: TGTGCCAGCAGTTTATTGGGACTAGCGGGAGCTGAGCAGTTCTTC
D gene: TRBD2; J gene: TRBJ2-7; clone size: NA; V gene: TRBV6-4; CDR3 protein: CASKAGGRDEQYF; CDR3 DNA: TGTGCCAGCAAAGCGGGGGGGAGGGACGAGCAGTACTTC
D gene: NA; J gene: TRBJ2-3; clone size: once; V gene: TRBV19; CDR3 protein: CASSYLATDTQYF; CDR3 DNA: TGTGCCAGTAGTTACCTAGCGACAGATACGCAGTATTTT
D gene: NA; J gene: TRBJ1-3; clone size: NA; V gene: TRBV7-2; CDR3 protein: CASSRGGSGNTIYF; CDR3 DNA: TGTGCCAGCAGCCGGGGAGGGTCTGGAAACACCATATATTTT
D gene: NA; J gene: TRBJ1-1; clone size: NA; V gene: TRBV6-2/TRBV6-3; CDR3 protein: CASSEGLRQAFF; CDR3 DNA: TGTGCCAGCAGTGAGGGCCTCAGACAAGCTTTCTTT
D gene: NA; J gene: TRBJ2-7; clone size: NA; V gene: TRBV9; CDR3 protein: CASSVGLRGPLPYEQYF; CDR3 DNA: TGTGCCAGCAGCGTAGGTCTAAGGGGTCCTCTTCCCTACGAGCAGTACTTC
D gene: NA; J gene: TRBJ2-1; clone size: NA; V gene: TRBV19; CDR3 protein: CASSEHNNEQFF; CDR3 DNA: TGTGCCAGTAGTGAACACAACAATGAGCAGTTCTTC
D gene: NA; J gene: TRBJ2-2; clone size: NA; V gene: TRBV18; CDR3 protein: CASSQTGNTGELFF; CDR3 DNA: TGTGCCAGCTCACAAACAGGAAACACCGGGGAGCTGTTTTTT
D gene: NA; J gene: TRBJ2-7; clone size: NA; V gene: TRBV30; CDR3 protein: CAWSGPTDSRTYEQYF; CDR3 DNA: TGTGCCTGGAGTGGACCCACGGACAGCCGAACCTACGAGCAGTACTTC
D gene: TRBD2; J gene: TRBJ2-5; clone size: NA; V gene: TRBV2; CDR3 protein: CASREGLARETQYF; CDR3 DNA: TGTGCCAGCAGGGAAGGACTAGCGAGGGAGACCCAGTACTTC
D gene: TRBD2; J gene: TRBJ2-1; clone size: NA; V gene: TRBV19; CDR3 protein: CASSPTSGSLYNEQFF; CDR3 DNA: TGTGCCAGTAGCCCGACTAGCGGGAGCCTCTACAATGAGCAGTTCTTC
D gene: TRBD1; J gene: TRBJ1-1; clone size: NA; V gene: TRBV28; CDR3 protein: CASSLSRPDRGHTEAFF; CDR3 DNA: TGTGCCAGCAGTTTATCCCGACCCGACAGGGGGCACACTGAAGCTTTCTTT
D gene: NA; J gene: TRBJ2-5; clone size: few; V gene: TRBV28; CDR3 protein: CACSPGLGIQETQYF; CDR3 DNA: TGTGCCTGTTCCCCGGGACTCGGGATCCAAGAGACCCAGTACTTC
D gene: NA; J gene: TRBJ2-7; clone size: NA; V gene: TRBV4-1; CDR3 protein: CASSFQGPRSSYEQYF; CDR3 DNA: TGCGCCAGCAGCTTCCAGGGCCCGAGGAGCTCCTACGAGCAGTACTTC
D gene: TRBD2; J gene: TRBJ2-7; clone size: NA; V gene: TRBV27; CDR3 protein: CASSYGTSGVYEQYF; CDR3 DNA: TGTGCCAGCAGTTATGGGACTAGCGGGGTCTACGAGCAGTACTTC
D gene: NA; J gene: TRBJ1-5; clone size: NA; V gene: TRBV4-3; CDR3 protein: CASSQDLSQAYQPQHF; CDR3 DNA: TGCGCCAGCAGCCAAGATCTCTCGCAGGCGTATCAGCCCCAGCATTTT
D gene: NA; J gene: TRBJ1-2; clone size: NA; V gene: TRBV7-2; CDR3 protein: CASSLRAGNYGYTF; CDR3 DNA: TGTGCCAGCAGCTTAAGGGCAGGGAACTATGGCTACACCTTC
D gene: NA; J gene: TRBJ2-3; clone size: NA; V gene: TRBV19; CDR3 protein: CASSMNTLSTDTQYF; CDR3 DNA: TGTGCCAGTAGTATGAACACCCTTAGCACAGATACGCAGTATTTT
D gene: NA; J gene: TRBJ2-3; clone size: NA; V gene: TRBV7-8; CDR3 protein: CASSPRAGWDTDTQYF; CDR3 DNA: TGTGCCAGCAGCCCCCGGGCAGGGTGGGACACAGATACGCAGTATTTT
D gene: NA; J gene: TRBJ2-3; clone size: NA; V gene: TRBV19; CDR3 protein: CASSIDPDKSYSTDTQYF; CDR3 DNA: TGTGCCAGTAGTATAGACCCGGACAAGTCTTACAGCACAGATACGCAGTATTTT
D gene: TRBD1; J gene: TRBJ1-3; clone size: NA; V gene: TRBV11-2; CDR3 protein: CASSYRGLSGNTIYF; CDR3 DNA: TGTGCCAGCAGCTACAGGGGCCTCTCTGGAAACACCATATATTTT
D gene: TRBD2; J gene: TRBJ2-1; clone size: once; V gene: TRBV7-9; CDR3 protein: CASRQAGGGINEQFF; CDR3 DNA: TGTGCCAGCAGGCAAGCGGGAGGTGGGATCAATGAGCAGTTCTTC
D gene: TRBD1; J gene: TRBJ1-3; clone size: NA; V gene: TRBV10-2; CDR3 protein: CASSRGLDGNTIYF; CDR3 DNA: TGCGCCAGCAGCAGGGGGCTGGATGGAAACACCATATATTTT
D gene: TRBD1; J gene: TRBJ1-1; clone size: NA; V gene: TRBV7-2; CDR3 protein: CASSYMGQGGSEAFF; CDR3 DNA: TGTGCCAGCAGCTACATGGGACAGGGGGGAAGTGAAGCTTTCTTT
D gene: NA; J gene: TRBJ2-7; clone size: few; V gene: TRBV6-5; CDR3 protein: CASSRMRYEQYF; CDR3 DNA: TGTGCCAGCAGTCGAATGCGTTACGAGCAGTACTTC
D gene: NA; J gene: TRBJ1-3; clone size: NA; V gene: TRBV9; CDR3 protein: CASSVGGISGNTIYF; CDR3 DNA: TGTGCCAGCAGCGTGGGGGGAATTTCTGGAAACACCATATATTTT
D gene: TRBD2; J gene: TRBJ2-1; clone size: NA; V gene: TRBV5-6; CDR3 protein: CASSLPGTSGRSYNEQFF; CDR3 DNA: TGTGCCAGCAGCTTGCCCGGGACTAGCGGGAGATCCTACAATGAGCAGTTCTTC
D gene: NA; J gene: TRBJ2-3; clone size: NA; V gene: TRBV20-1; CDR3 protein: CSASHTFTDTQYF; CDR3 DNA: TGCAGTGCTAGTCACACCTTCACAGATACGCAGTATTTT
D gene: NA; J gene: TRBJ2-5; clone size: NA; V gene: TRBV2; CDR3 protein: CASIRGEGETQYF; CDR3 DNA: TGTGCCAGCATCAGGGGCGAAGGAGAGACCCAGTACTTC
D gene: TRBD1; J gene: TRBJ2-7; clone size: NA; V gene: TRBV11-3; CDR3 protein: CASRDRGLYEQYF; CDR3 DNA: TGTGCCAGCCGGGACAGGGGCCTCTACGAGCAGTACTTC
D gene: TRBD2; J gene: TRBJ2-3; clone size: NA; V gene: TRBV11-2; CDR3 protein: CASSLATSGRADVTQYF; CDR3 DNA: TGTGCCAGCAGCTTAGCGACTAGCGGGAGGGCCGACGTTACGCAGTATTTT
D gene: NA; J gene: TRBJ1-2; clone size: NA; V gene: TRBV30; CDR3 protein: CAWSVLTGSYGYTF; CDR3 DNA: TGTGCCTGGAGTGTATTAACAGGATCCTATGGCTACACCTTC
D gene: TRBD1; J gene: TRBJ1-6; clone size: few; V gene: TRBV19; CDR3 protein: CASTVSGGESPLHF; CDR3 DNA: TGTGCCAGTACCGTCTCAGGGGGAGAGTCACCCCTCCACTTT
D gene: NA; J gene: TRBJ2-7; clone size: NA; V gene: TRBV7-6; CDR3 protein: CASSTTSYEQYF; CDR3 DNA: TGTGCCAGCAGCACCACTAGCTACGAGCAGTACTTC
D gene: TRBD2; J gene: TRBJ2-1; clone size: NA; V gene: TRBV9; CDR3 protein: CASSVGLAGGLNEQFF; CDR3 DNA: TGTGCCAGCAGCGTAGGTTTAGCGGGAGGCTTGAATGAGCAGTTCTTC
D gene: NA; J gene: TRBJ2-3; clone size: NA; V gene: TRBV14; CDR3 protein: CASSQLVQSTDTQYF; CDR3 DNA: TGTGCCAGCAGCCAACTAGTCCAAAGCACAGATACGCAGTATTTT
D gene: TRBD1; J gene: TRBJ1-1; clone size: NA; V gene: TRBV6-4; CDR3 protein: CASRGQMNTEAFF; CDR3 DNA: TGTGCCAGCAGGGGACAGATGAACACTGAAGCTTTCTTT
D gene: NA; J gene: TRBJ2-2; clone size: NA; V gene: TRBV4-3; CDR3 protein: CASRSNFGRGTGELFF; CDR3 DNA: TGCGCCAGCAGATCTAACTTTGGAAGGGGAACCGGGGAGCTGTTTTTT
D gene: NA; J gene: TRBJ1-1; clone size: NA; V gene: TRBV12-5; CDR3 protein: CASGSQLGGGDMNTEAFF; CDR3 DNA: TGTGCTAGTGGTTCCCAACTGGGGGGGGGAGACATGAACACTGAAGCTTTCTTT
D gene: NA; J gene: TRBJ2-1; clone size: NA; V gene: TRBV6-2/TRBV6-3; CDR3 protein: CASSSAGISYNEQFF; CDR3 DNA: TGTGCCAGCAGTTCCGCGGGGATCTCCTACAATGAGCAGTTCTTC